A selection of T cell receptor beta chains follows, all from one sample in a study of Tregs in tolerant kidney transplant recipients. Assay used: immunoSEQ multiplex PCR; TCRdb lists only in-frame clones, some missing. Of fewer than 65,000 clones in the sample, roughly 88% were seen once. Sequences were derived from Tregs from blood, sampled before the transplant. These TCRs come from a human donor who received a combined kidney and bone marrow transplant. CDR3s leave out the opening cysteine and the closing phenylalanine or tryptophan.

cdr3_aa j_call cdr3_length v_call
ASEGADEAF TRBJ1-1 9 TRBV6-6
ASKGTGGSPLH TRBJ1-6 11 TRBV5-1
ASRNEGGNIQY TRBJ2-4 11 TRBV28
ASMGTGPYGYT TRBJ1-2 11 TRBV2
ASSAPYEQY TRBJ2-7 9 TRBV28
ASSFVMNTEAF TRBJ1-1 11 TRBV28
AINREDQPQH TRBJ1-5 10 TRBV28
ASSPVGGGNTIY TRBJ1-3 12 TRBV19
ASSQDQGGYGYT TRBJ1-2 12 TRBV4-1
ASSPAYGVEKLF TRBJ1-4 12 TRBV6-5
ASSPGGGRSGNTIY TRBJ1-3 14 TRBV18
ASGGRGGAQPQH TRBJ1-5 12 TRBV28
ASSPRDGTYEQY TRBJ2-7 12 TRBV5-1
ASSYGPTNTDTQY TRBJ2-3 13 TRBV9
ASRKDSYNEQF TRBJ2-1 11 TRBV6-5
AIRKGQGDEQF TRBJ2-1 11 TRBV10-3
ASSNTEKETQY TRBJ2-5 11 TRBV5-1
ASSSSGPPIY TRBJ1-3 10 TRBV6-5
ASSLRSSRLAGPLSSYEQY TRBJ2-7 19 TRBV28
ASSTSRRGSYEQY TRBJ2-7 13 TRBV6-5
ASSPQAGGTYEQY TRBJ2-7 13 TRBV7-2
ASSWVRGGADTQY TRBJ2-3 13 TRBV7-2
AGSEGVGETQY TRBJ2-5 11 TRBV30
ASSLTPGSYGYT TRBJ1-2 12 TRBV10-2
ASSKDRQETQY TRBJ2-5 11 TRBV28
SVEGWGNAEAF TRBJ1-1 11 TRBV29-1
ASSLDASPPDTPFTGGYT TRBJ1-2 18 TRBV11-2
ASSLSVRSGANVLT TRBJ2-6 14 TRBV5-6
ASSSRGGNTIY TRBJ1-3 11 TRBV2
ASSEGTGGGYT TRBJ1-2 11 TRBV2
ASSFGLGADTQY TRBJ2-3 12 TRBV7-2
ATTPGQGSYEQY TRBJ2-7 12 TRBV2
AIRGRDTGELF TRBJ2-2 11 TRBV6-5
ASSFTESGNTIY TRBJ1-3 12 TRBV6-5
ASSLGQRGELF TRBJ2-2 11 TRBV7-6
ASRGQPNTEAF TRBJ1-1 11 TRBV2
AWSVRAYEQY TRBJ2-7 10 TRBV30
ASRGVDYEQY TRBJ2-7 10 TRBV6-5
ASSSPAGLTDTQY TRBJ2-3 13 TRBV27
ASSHPGTGNGYT TRBJ1-2 12 TRBV7-4
SPLDRGRSYEQY TRBJ2-7 12 TRBV29-1
ATRGGAGAYEQY NA 12 TRBV27
ASSLKPQNRKTYGYT TRBJ1-2 15 TRBV4-1
ASNLGSTDTQY TRBJ2-3 11 TRBV5-1
ASSRDSNYGYT TRBJ1-2 11 TRBV7-8
ASSERLMNTEAF TRBJ1-1 12 TRBV6-1
AWRALGTSSGNTIY TRBJ1-3 14 TRBV30
ASRGGGRGYT TRBJ1-2 10 TRBV28
AAGRGSNQPQH TRBJ1-5 11 TRBV30
ASSLLNPQGSPSTDTQY TRBJ2-3 17 TRBV18
ASGDAYEQY TRBJ2-7 9 TRBV5-1